The 9 T cell receptor beta chains in this list originate from one sample, sequenced in a study of OX40 agonist ivuxolimab in advanced cancers. The receptor library was made with the immunoSEQ multiplex PCR assay. Entries here come from immuneACCESS through TCRdb and include only in-frame sequences with V and J called. Some clones fail to appear in such tables; in the studies checked, an unresolved V gene covers under half of the shortfall, and the cause of the remainder is unknown. This sample is represented by about 32,000 clones; about 80% of them were singletons. Of the sample, about a sixth is held by the ten largest clones. Material: CD4+ or CD8+ T cells sorted from blood, obtained in a trial of the OX40 agonist ivuxolimab. Receptors originate from an adult with an advanced solid tumor such as melanoma, head and neck, liver or kidney cancer.

The V call is TRBV7-9, the J call TRBJ2-5; the D gene is possibly TRBD1 (6 bases). This CDR3 is built from 15 residues. The germline gives CDR1 SEHNR, CDR2 FQNEAQ (reference sequence). The V and J ends lost 2 bases and 3 bases respectively, with 13 bases between them. The CDR3 sequence is CASSLPHRDKETQYF. The CDR3 region has the DNA TGTGCCAGCAGCTTACCCCATCGGGACAAAGAGACCCAGTACTTC.

The V and J genes are TRBV6-1 and TRBJ2-7, with D unclear. Trimming pared 1 base from V and 5 bases from J, leaving 12 bases between. The CDR3 contains 14 residues. Germline CDR1 is MNHNS and CDR2 is SASEGT. The CDR3 spells CASSEEVGFHEQYF. CDR3 nucleotide sequence: TGTGCCAGCAGTGAAGAGGTGGGGTTCCACGAGCAGTACTTC.

DNA for the CDR3: TGTGCCAGCAGCCCAGAACGCACTGGCAATCAGCCCCAGCATTTT. Its translation is CASSPERTGNQPQHF. The chain has TRBV27 and TRBJ1-5; D remains unclear. This CDR3 comprises 15 residues. V was shortened by 6 bases and J by 2 bases, with 14 bases between the two germline ends. The germline gives CDR1 MNHEY, CDR2 SMNVEV (reference sequence).

This chain links TRBV7-9 with TRBJ1-1; D is ambiguous. V lost 3 bases to trimming and J lost 2 bases, with 16 bases between them. The CDR3 sequence is 16 residues long. Germline CDR1 is SEHNR and CDR2 is FQNEAQ (reference sequence). In DNA form, the CDR3 reads TGTGCCAGCAGCTTGTCGCAAGACCCAGCAAACACTGAAGCTTTCTTT. It translates to CASSLSQDPANTEAFF.

On this clone itself: The junction shows a germline mismatch at one end, possibly a read error. This rearrangement joins TRBV7-9 to TRBJ2-7, with D possibly being TRBD1 (5 bases). The germline CDR1 and CDR2 sequences are SEHNR and FQNEAQ (reference sequence). The CDR3 consists of 13 residues. As DNA, the CDR3 is TGTGCCAGCAGCTTAGGACAGTCCTTCGAGCAGTACTTC. This translates into CASSLGQSFEQYF.

The rearrangement joins TRBV21-1 to TRBJ2-1; TRBD1, as called in the table, went unchecked against the DNA. TRBV21-1 is termed a pseudogene. The CDR3 contains 18 residues. CDR3 sequence: CASSKRGWEDRTHNEQFF. In DNA, the CDR3 is TGTGCCAGCAGCAAAAGGGGATGGGAGGACAGGACCCACAATGAGCAGTTCTTC.

J is TRBJ1-1 and V is TRBV6-5, with 7 nucleotides matching TRBD1. There are 13 residues in the CDR3. CDR1 is MNHEY and CDR2 is SVGAGI in the germline V gene. The ends lost 11 bases at V and 4 bases at J; junction bases unmatched: 10. This chain's CDR3 is CAAVPSGGTEAFF. The CDR3 DNA reads as TGTGCCGCCGTCCCGTCAGGGGGCACTGAAGCTTTCTTT.

This chain connects TRBV19 to TRBJ2-4; the match to TRBD2 covers 7 bases. With 7 bases clipped from V and 5 bases from J, the junction kept 8 bases outside the gene matches. Germline V gives CDR1 LNHDA, CDR2 SQIVND (reference sequence). The CDR3 is 14 amino acids. The CDR3 DNA is TGTGCCAGTAATGATGAGGGAGGGGAAAACATTCAGTACTTC. Its protein product is CASNDEGGENIQYF.

V and J are TRBV27 and TRBJ1-2, with D possibly TRBD1 on 5 matching bases. In germline, CDR1 is MNHEY, CDR2 SMNVEV (reference sequence). This CDR3 spans 16 amino acids. The germline V and J ends were trimmed by 6 bases and 4 bases, with 21 bases remaining between them. The CDR3 here is CASRPLLGGPFYGYTF. CDR3 in DNA: TGTGCCAGCAGACCCCTCCTCGGGGGACCCTTCTATGGCTACACCTTC.